This is a list of T cell receptor beta chains from one sample in a study of T cells in Graves' hyperthyroidism and ophthalmopathy. MiXCR, run by TCRdb on the multiplex PCR reads, gives a single entry per CDR3 protein. Of about 510,000 distinct CDR3 sequences listed, 40% to 50% were seen once; the top ten hold about two fifths. Specimen: peripheral blood or thyroid tissue (not recorded which). The receptors derive from an adult woman with Graves' disease, either hyperthyroidism or ophthalmopathy (not recorded which). Both conserved end residues are part of each CDR3. A D gene is named only where the DNA matches it firmly. Size is omitted from some rows. Given values are once, few, many or a class for expanded clones.

clone size	V gene	D gene	J gene	CDR3 DNA	CDR3 protein
NA	TRBV7-2	NA	TRBJ1-1	TGTGCCAGCAGCCCTTTACGGCTGAACACTGAAGCTTTCTTT	CASSPLRLNTEAFF
NA	TRBV19	TRBD1	TRBJ1-1	TGTGCCAGTAGTAGGACTCGACAGGGGATGAACACTGAAGCTTTCTTT	CASSRTRQGMNTEAFF
NA	TRBV25-1	TRBD2	TRBJ2-5	TGTGCCAGCAGTGAATTGACTAGCGGGGCCCAAGAGACCCAGTACTTC	CASSELTSGAQETQYF
many	TRBV19	TRBD1	TRBJ1-1	TGTGCCAGTAACCGGGACAGCGATTCTGAAGCTTTCTTT	CASNRDSDSEAFF
few	TRBV19	NA	TRBJ1-2	TGTGCCAGTAGTACCGGCCCGGGAGATATCGGCTACACCTTC	CASSTGPGDIGYTF
NA	TRBV14	TRBD1	TRBJ1-2	TGTGCCAGCAGCCTCGGGACAGGGGGCTCCATAGGATACACCTTC	CASSLGTGGSIGYTF
NA	TRBV7-9	TRBD1	TRBJ2-7	TGTGCCAGCAGCTTACCAGGGACAGGGGGCTCGTACGAGCAGTACTTC	CASSLPGTGGSYEQYF
NA	TRBV11-2	NA	TRBJ1-2	TGTGCCAGCAGCTTGGGGCAGGGTATCGGTGGCTACACCTTC	CASSLGQGIGGYTF
many	TRBV13	TRBD2	TRBJ2-2	TGTGCCAGCAGCTCGGCGGGGGGATTGGAGCTGTTTTTT	CASSSAGGLELFF
many	TRBV5-1	NA	TRBJ2-2	TGCGCCAGCAGCACTTACGGGACGACCGGGGAGCTGTTTTTT	CASSTYGTTGELFF
NA	TRBV29-1	NA	TRBJ2-7	TGCAGCGCCAAGGCCCCTACGTCGGACGAGCAGTACTTC	CSAKAPTSDEQYF
many	TRBV20-1	TRBD2	TRBJ2-7	TGCAGTGCTAGCCCGGGACTAGCTGCCTACGAGCAGTACTTC	CSASPGLAAYEQYF
NA	TRBV20-1	TRBD2	TRBJ2-4	TGCAGTGCTAGGCGGGAGGCCAAAAACATTCAGTACTTC	CSARREAKNIQYF
NA	TRBV4-2	NA	TRBJ1-5	TGTGCCGGCAGCCGAGGGGCATTCGGCAATCAGCCCCAGCATTTT	CAGSRGAFGNQPQHF
NA	TRBV2	TRBD1	TRBJ1-5	TGTGCCAGCGGACAGGAACGGCCCCAGCATTTT	CASGQERPQHF
NA	TRBV7-9	NA	TRBJ1-2	TGTGCCAGCAGCCCCCCTTCGGGTAGGAGTTATGGCTACACCTTC	CASSPPSGRSYGYTF
NA	TRBV5-1	TRBD1	TRBJ1-6	TGCGCCAGCAGCGGAGGACAGGGAATCTATAATTCACCCCTCCACTTT	CASSGGQGIYNSPLHF
many	TRBV4-3	TRBD1	TRBJ1-1	TGCGCCAGCAGCCAAGATCGGGCCAGGGGGCTTGAAGCTTTCTTT	CASSQDRARGLEAFF
many	TRBV6-2/TRBV6-3	NA	TRBJ2-2	TGTGCCAGCAGTTATTCGCAGGAGACCGGGGAGCTGTTTTTT	CASSYSQETGELFF
NA	TRBV9	TRBD1	TRBJ1-1	TGTGCCAGCAGCGTAGTAACAGGGGCCACTGAAGCTTTCTTT	CASSVVTGATEAFF
NA	TRBV29-1	TRBD2	TRBJ2-7	TGCAGCGTAGGGAAGGTTAGCGGGAGGACTTGTTACGAGCAGTACTTC	CSVGKVSGRTCYEQYF
NA	TRBV12-3/TRBV12-4	NA	TRBJ1-1	TGTGCCAGCACATCCGTAGCGGGCACTGAAGCTTTCTTT	CASTSVAGTEAFF
NA	TRBV4-1	NA	TRBJ1-2	TGCGCCAGCAGCCAAGTCCGGCAGGGATATGGCTACACCTTC	CASSQVRQGYGYTF
few	TRBV15	NA	TRBJ1-1	TGTGCCACCAGCAGCAGCAGGGGAGTCGGGGCTGAAGCTTTCTTT	CATSSSRGVGAEAFF
NA	TRBV2	NA	TRBJ1-1	TGTGCCAGCAGTGACATGGGGACGTCTGAAGCTTTCTTT	CASSDMGTSEAFF
NA	TRBV20-1	TRBD1	TRBJ1-2	TGCAGTGCTACCGGACAGGGGAATCTAGGTGGCTACACCTTC	CSATGQGNLGGYTF
many	TRBV7-9	NA	TRBJ2-7	TGTGCCAGCAGTCTAGGGTCCTACGAGCAGTACTTC	CASSLGSYEQYF
NA	TRBV10-3	NA	TRBJ1-6	TGTGCCATCAGTGGGGGGAGACCAACGAGCTCCTATAATTCACCCCTCCACTTT	CAISGGRPTSSYNSPLHF
once	TRBV7-9	NA	TRBJ1-1	TGTGCCAGCAGCTCGGTCAGTGGCGACACTGAAGCTTTCTTT	CASSSVSGDTEAFF
many	TRBV12-3/TRBV12-4	NA	TRBJ1-5	TGTGCCAGCAGTAGCGGGGGGGCCCAGCATTTT	CASSSGGAQHF
NA	TRBV5-5	NA	TRBJ2-3	TGTGCCAGCAGCTTGGGAACTGCCCCGAATACGCAGTATTTT	CASSLGTAPNTQYF
few	TRBV2	NA	TRBJ2-2	TGTGCCAGCAGCGCTTGGGGGGCGGGACGGGCCGGGGAGCTGTTTTTT	CASSAWGAGRAGELFF
NA	TRBV7-2	TRBD1	TRBJ1-2	TGTGTCGGCAGCGAAGGGACAGGGCGAGGTGGCTACACCTTC	CVGSEGTGRGGYTF
few	TRBV6-6	TRBD2	TRBJ2-3	TGTGCCAGCAGTGAGGATAGCGGGATTGAGGATACGCAGTATTTT	CASSEDSGIEDTQYF
NA	TRBV5-1	NA	TRBJ2-7	TGCGCCAGCAGCATGGGGCTAGCAGAAGAGCAGTACTTC	CASSMGLAEEQYF
NA	TRBV28	TRBD1	TRBJ2-6	TGTGCCAGCGGACAGGGGACGGGCGGGGCCAACGTCCTGACTTTC	CASGQGTGGANVLTF
NA	TRBV7-9	TRBD1	TRBJ1-4	TGTGCCAGCAGCTCACAGACAGGGGGAGGCGAAAAACTGTTTTTT	CASSSQTGGGEKLFF
NA	TRBV29-1	TRBD1	TRBJ1-2	TGCAGCGTTACGGACAGGGGGCGCAATGGCTACACCTTC	CSVTDRGRNGYTF
NA	TRBV7-9	TRBD1	TRBJ2-5	TGTGCCAGCAGCACCCGGACAGGGTTCGTATGGGAGACCCAGTACTTC	CASSTRTGFVWETQYF
few	TRBV19	TRBD2	TRBJ2-5	TGTGCCAGTACCACGGGACTAGCGGGAGGAGAGACCCAGTACTTC	CASTTGLAGGETQYF
NA	TRBV20-1	NA	TRBJ1-2	TGCAGTGCCGCGGATACCCGGGACACTTCCGGGGACGATGGCTACACCTTC	CSAADTRDTSGDDGYTF
few	TRBV5-6	NA	TRBJ1-2	TGTGCCAGCAGCCCTTCAGGGGTCAACTATGGCTACACCTTC	CASSPSGVNYGYTF
NA	TRBV7-9	NA	TRBJ2-5	TGTGCCAGCAAGGCAGAAGAGACCCAGTACTTC	CASKAEETQYF
many	TRBV7-9	TRBD2	TRBJ2-7	TGTGCCAGCAGCCGACTAGCGGGGTACTCCTACGAGCAGTACTTC	CASSRLAGYSYEQYF
many	TRBV7-2	NA	TRBJ1-1	TGTGCCAGCAGTTTAACAGATACCACTGAAGCTTTCTTT	CASSLTDTTEAFF
once	TRBV15	NA	TRBJ1-5	TGTGCCACCAGGAGATTTTCAAACAGGGATCGCAATCAGCCCCAGCATTTT	CATRRFSNRDRNQPQHF
few	TRBV19	TRBD1	TRBJ1-6	TGTGCCAGTAGTAAACTGGACAGGGCCGGGGTGTACTCACCCCTCCACTTT	CASSKLDRAGVYSPLHF
few	TRBV2	NA	TRBJ1-1	TGTGCCAGCAGTGCACAGATGAACACTGAAGCTTTCTTT	CASSAQMNTEAFF
many	TRBV12-3/TRBV12-4	NA	TRBJ1-2	TGCGCCAGCAGCTTGGGGCAGTCTTATGGCTACACCTTC	CASSLGQSYGYTF